One sample yielded the 22 T cell receptor beta chains listed below, sequenced in a study of cytomegalovirus exposure and HLA in healthy donors (TCRdb year 2017). Receptors were amplified or captured by the immunoSEQ multiplex PCR assay. TCRdb holds this immuneACCESS table with in-frame rearrangements only. Some clones are missing; in checked studies, unresolved V genes explain under half, and the rest has no known cause. The sample profile shows 150,000 to 200,000 clones; around nine tenths of them were found once. Less than 3% of the sample is held by the ten biggest clonotypes. Sequencing input: PBMCs. These receptors all stem from a man aged 18 to 29 in good health and CMV-seropositive.

This chain connects TRBV7-9 to TRBJ1-5; no definite D call. V lost 5 bases and J lost 0, with 17 bases in between. The CDR3 loop spans 17 amino acids. Germline V gives CDR1 SEHNR, CDR2 FQNEAQ (reference sequence). CDR3 sequence (DNA): TGTGCCAGCAGCCCTAGTCGGGGAGCTAATAGCAATCAGCCCCAGCATTTT. As protein: CASSPSRGANSNQPQHF.

The V gene is TRBV9, the J gene TRBJ2-2, with D hard to call. The V gene lost 4 bases and the J gene lost 4 bases, with 5 bases spanning the gap. CDR1 and CDR2 (germline): SGDLS, YYNGEE. The CDR3 is 12 residues long. The CDR3 spells CASSPFTGELFF. The CDR3 DNA sequence: TGTGCCAGCAGCCCCTTCACCGGGGAGCTGTTTTTT.

The sample holds a few counts of this clone. The genes are TRBV4-2 and TRBJ2-5, with 7 bases matching TRBD1. The V gene end was trimmed by 1 base and the J gene end by 2 bases; junction bases not matched to a gene: 7. This CDR3 is 16 amino acids long. The germline gives CDR1 LGHNA, CDR2 YNFKEQ. The CDR3 protein is CASSQVRGGRQETQYF. CDR3 in DNA: TGTGCCAGCAGCCAAGTCCGAGGGGGCCGGCAAGAGACCCAGTACTTC.

The V call is TRBV5-1, the J call TRBJ2-3; 11 nucleotides match TRBD2. This CDR3 region has 18 residues. V shed 0 bases, J shed 2 bases, and the junction held 8 bases outside the gene matches. Per the germline V gene, CDR1 is SGHRS and CDR2 is YFSETQ. The CDR3 spells CASSLELAGASYTDTQYF. The CDR3, as DNA: TGCGCCAGCAGCTTGGAACTAGCGGGGGCATCCTACACAGATACGCAGTATTTT.

Concerning this clone itself: Other DNA sequences in the same sample also yield this CDR3. The chain couples TRBV6-1 to TRBJ2-3; 8 bases match TRBD2. The CDR3 is 13 amino acids. Germline V CDR1 and CDR2: MNHNS, SASEGT. J gave up 1 base and V 9 bases, and 3 bases lay outside the gene matches. CDR3 sequence (DNA): TGTGCCAGTCGTAGCGGGGGCACAGATACGCAGTATTTT. Amino acid sequence: CASRSGGTDTQYF.

The chain has TRBV4-2 and TRBJ1-3; D ambiguous. This CDR3 is built from 15 residues. CDR1 LGHNA and CDR2 YNFKEQ come from the germline V gene. Trimming cost V 1 base and J 0 bases, with 7 bases left between them. The CDR3 coding sequence is TGTGCCAGCAGCCAAGCCGGAGCCTCTGGAAACACCATATATTTT. Its translation: CASSQAGASGNTIYF.

The chain links TRBV7-2 to TRBJ1-2; 9 bases align to TRBD1. Germline loops: CDR1 SGHTA, CDR2 FQGNSA. CDR3 size: 15 residues. The trim removed 4 bases at V and 3 bases at J, leaving 6 bases unmatched. CDR3 in amino acids: CASSSDRGSYYGYTF. DNA of the CDR3: TGTGCCAGCAGCTCAGACAGGGGGAGCTACTATGGCTACACCTTC.

V is TRBV5-1 and J is TRBJ1-1; a possible D gene is TRBD1 (5 bases). This CDR3 has 18 residues. Germline loops: CDR1 SGHRS, CDR2 YFSETQ. V was cut by 1 base and J by 5 bases, with 24 bases left in between. In DNA form, the CDR3 reads TGCGCCAGCAGCTTGAGGGGCACGCTTACTAGCGGGAATACTGAAGCTTTCTTT. Protein: CASSLRGTLTSGNTEAFF.

The chain links TRBV5-6 to TRBJ2-1; 11 nucleotides align to TRBD2. This CDR3 has 14 residues. CDR1 SGHDT and CDR2 YYEEEE come from the germline V gene. Trimming cost V 5 bases and J 9 bases; bases outside gene matches: 7. The CDR3 region has the DNA TGTGCCAGCAGTTTCGGGACTAGCGGTAGTGAGCAGTTCTTC. It is translated as CASSFGTSGSEQFF. The full variable domain, completed using reference TRBV5-6 and TRBJ2-1, is DAGVTQSPTHLIKTRGQQVTLRCSPKSGHDTVSWYQQALGQGPQFIFQYYEEEERQRGNFPDRFSGHQFPNYSSELNVNALLLGDSALYLCASSFGTSGSEQFFGPGTRLTVL.

J is TRBJ2-5 and V is TRBV7-3, with a possible D match to TRBD2 (6 bases). This CDR3 spans 15 amino acids. The V end lost 0 bases, the J end lost 2 bases, and 10 bases lay between the germline ends. Germline V CDR1 and CDR2: SGHTA, FQGTGA. CDR3 in amino acids: CASSLTAREQETQYF. For the CDR3, the DNA is TGTGCCAGCAGCTTAACGGCCCGGGAGCAAGAGACCCAGTACTTC. Looking up the rest from reference TRBV7-3 and TRBJ2-5 gives the full variable domain: GAGVSQTPSNKVTEKGKYVELRCDPISGHTALYWYRQSLGQGPEFLIYFQGTGAADDSGLPNDRFFAVRPEGSVSTLKIQRTERGDSAVYLCASSLTAREQETQYFGPGTRLLVL.

The table lists this clone with a few counts. V usage is TRBV28 and J usage is TRBJ1-2; D possibly corresponds to TRBD1 (5 bases). The CDR3 is made up of 12 amino acids. Germline CDR1 reads MDHEN; CDR2 reads SYDVKM. The V end lost 7 bases, the J end lost 4 bases, and 10 bases lay between the germline ends. The CDR3 spells CASTDTIYGYTF. CDR3 nucleotides: TGTGCCAGCACGGACACCATCTATGGCTACACCTTC.

In this sample, this clone turned up once. The chain joins TRBV6-5 to TRBJ2-3; 10 bases agree with TRBD1. CDR1 is MNHEY, CDR2 SVGAGI, per germline. This CDR3 contains 16 residues. The V and J ends lost 4 bases and 3 bases, in that order; junction bases with no gene match: 7. The CDR3: CASSSTPGQGTDTQYF. CDR3 bases: TGTGCCAGCAGTTCAACTCCGGGACAGGGGACAGATACGCAGTATTTT.

This clone appeared once. The CDR3 reads CASSIRQGVGEKLFF. The CDR3 region has the DNA TGTGCCAGTAGTATTCGGCAGGGGGTAGGGGAAAAACTGTTTTTT. This chain uses TRBV19 with TRBJ1-4, with 7 bases identical to TRBD1. The trim removed 3 bases at V and 8 bases at J, leaving 9 bases unmatched. The germline CDR1 and CDR2 sequences are LNHDA and SQIVND (reference sequence). The CDR3 spans 15 residues. Combining the CDR3 with reference TRBV19 and TRBJ1-4 gives the whole variable domain DGGITQSPKYLFRKEGQNVTLSCEQNLNHDAMYWYRQDPGQGLRLIYYSQIVNDFQKGDIAEGYSVSREKKESFPLTVTSAQKNPTAFYLCASSIRQGVGEKLFFGSGTQLSVL.

This chain joins TRBV9 and TRBJ2-7, with 8 bases identical to TRBD1. J lost 5 bases, V lost 5 bases, and 9 bases had no gene match. CDR3 length equals 14 residues. Germline CDR1 SGDLS, CDR2 YYNGEE. CDR3 protein: CASSGKDRDHEQYF. The CDR3 DNA follows: TGTGCCAGCAGTGGGAAGGACAGGGACCACGAGCAGTACTTC.

The chain uses TRBV4-3 and TRBJ1-2, with a possible D match to TRBD1 (6 bases). The CDR3 consists of 15 residues. The germline V gene encodes CDR1 LGHNA and CDR2 YSLEER. Trimming took off 0 bases at V and 5 bases at J, with 13 bases between the two ends. CDR3 DNA: TGCGCCAGCAGCCAAGATCGGGGGGGCGGGTATGGCTACACCTTC. Translating gives CASSQDRGGGYGYTF.

The chain combines TRBV2 with TRBJ2-7, with a possible D match to TRBD2 (7 bases). Germline CDR1 and CDR2: SNHLY and FYNNEI. There are 14 residues in the CDR3. Trimming stripped 10 bases from V and 5 bases from J, with 21 bases between. The CDR3 reads CATKEDTGRDEQYF. The CDR3 nucleotides are TGTGCCACCAAAGAGGACACAGGGAGGGACGAGCAGTACTTC.

This clone has just one count. This chain connects TRBV18 to TRBJ2-3; possible D gene TRBD2, 6 bases. The germline gives CDR1 KGHSH, CDR2 LQKENI. The CDR3 has 15 residues. The V and J ends lost 3 bases and 5 bases respectively, with 15 bases between them. CDR3 in amino acids: CASSPYAGRGDTQYF. The CDR3 DNA reads as TGTGCCAGCTCACCGTATGCGGGAAGGGGAGATACGCAGTATTTT.

This chain links TRBV19 with TRBJ2-7; TRBD1 agrees at 10 bases. Germline V gene sequence: CDR1 LNHDA, CDR2 SQIVND (reference sequence). The V and J ends lost 6 bases and 4 bases, in that order; junction bases with no gene match: 9. The CDR3 is made up of 15 amino acids. CDR3 sequence (DNA): TGTGCCAGTAGCGATAGGGGACAGGGGCTATACGAGCAGTACTTC. It encodes CASSDRGQGLYEQYF.

The rearrangement links TRBV5-6 to TRBJ1-2, with D tentatively TRBD1 (5 bases). Trimming pared 2 bases from V and 9 bases from J, leaving 8 bases between. This CDR3 has 11 residues. The V gene's germline CDR1 is SGHDT and CDR2 YYEEEE. CDR3: CASSFGHRYTF. CDR3 bases: TGTGCCAGCAGCTTTGGACACCGCTACACCTTC.

The chain carries TRBV6-5 and TRBJ1-1, with D uncertain. The V end was cut by 4 bases, the J end by 0 bases, with 15 bases between. This CDR3 is built from 16 residues. In germline, CDR1 is MNHEY, CDR2 SVGAGI. Here the CDR3 DNA reads TGTGCCAGCAGTTGGGCAGTATCCCCTATGAACACTGAAGCTTTCTTT. Its translation is CASSWAVSPMNTEAFF.

The chain links TRBV11-3 to TRBJ2-7, with D hard to call. The length of the CDR3 is 15 residues. Looked up from germline, CDR1 is SGHNT and CDR2 is YENEEA. Trimming pared 1 base from V and 2 bases from J, leaving 12 bases between. The CDR3 DNA reads as TGTGCCAGCAGCTTAGGAGGCGGTGGAACCTACGAGCAGTACTTC. It codes for CASSLGGGGTYEQYF. The whole variable domain, remainder taken from reference TRBV11-3 and TRBJ2-7, is EAGVVQSPRYKIIEKKQPVAFWCNPISGHNTLYWYLQNLGQGPELLIRYENEEAVDDSQLPKDRFSAERLKGVDSTLKIQPAELGDSAVYLCASSLGGGGTYEQYFGPGTRLTVT.

This chain joins TRBV7-2 and TRBJ2-7, with D perhaps matching TRBD1 (5 bases). The V end lost 5 bases, the J end lost 6 bases, and 14 bases lay between the germline ends. Per germline, CDR1 SGHTA and CDR2 FQGNSA. This CDR3 has 13 residues. The CDR3 reads CASSLLQVSEQYF. The CDR3 DNA is TGTGCCAGCAGCCTGCTACAGGTCTCCGAGCAGTACTTC.